Detailed here is one T cell receptor (beta chain). A single base separates this from a much larger clone, so it may be a read error. This specimen includes other DNA sequences encoding the same CDR3. Produced via immunoSEQ multiplex PCR; TCRdb's table is partial and in-frame only. The sample records roughly 200,000 clones, roughly 82% being singletons. The record originates from a study of blood T cell repertoires in COVID-19. On the study more broadly: Collection of acute and convalescent COVID-19 samples took place in the United States, Italy and Spain. The analysed material was cDNA or gDNA that came from T cells, B-cell-depleted T cells, or PBMCs.

The CDR3 runs 12 residues. V was shortened by 3 bases and J by 5 bases, with 7 bases between the two germline ends. Germline assignment: CDR1 SGHTA and CDR2 FQGNSA. In terms of age and location, participants ranged from roughly 18 to 95 years and lived in under 30 US areas. Cohort assignment relied on participant-reported clinical history. The source is an older woman with acute COVID-19. The rearrangement links TRBV7-2 to TRBJ2-5; no clear D. Material for sequencing was PBMCs or T cells enriched from blood (not recorded which). The CDR3 DNA follows: TGTGCCAGCAGCTTGAGTCGGGAGACCCAGTACTTC. Its translation is CASSLSRETQYF.